This T cell receptor beta chain is drawn from a study of cytomegalovirus exposure and HLA in healthy donors. Study-wide points: Per a later analysis, HLA-associated TCR beta chains showed more clonal expansion than other, equally common TCR beta chains.

Primers for the PCR totalled 60 Vbeta and 13 Jbeta. Here immunoSEQ multiplex PCR was the method, and the copy in TCRdb shows in-frame clones only, minus some. This table has roughly 150,000 clones, roughly 82% appearing once. Germline assignment: CDR1 MDHEN and CDR2 SYDVKM. This CDR3 spans 14 amino acids. V shed 2 bases, J shed 7 bases, and the junction held 6 bases outside the gene matches. Notes on this clone: The antigen is undetermined.

This clonotype was sampled from a girl aged 5-17 years in good health and CMV-seropositive. Sequenced material: PBMCs. The rearrangement links TRBV28 to TRBJ1-1; TRBD1 aligns across 8 bases. The CDR3 here is CASSLGQGRGEAFF. In DNA form, the CDR3 reads TGTGCCAGCAGTTTAGGACAGGGTCGTGGTGAAGCTTTCTTT.